This T cell receptor (beta chain) was retrieved from a study of shared clonotypes between healthy human individuals. Looking at the study overall: The composition of the donors was a couple of women and a few men aged 18 to 49. CD4 naive cells filled three plates per donor, CD4 memory three, CD8 naive two and CD8 memory one.

In this sample, this clone turned up a few times. What it recognizes is unknown. An assay was performed, and its level was deep. The data were produced by immunoSEQ multiplex PCR, yet TCRdb's version contains in-frame clones alone and is incomplete. This sample carries a few million clones, 90% to 96% of them seen once, and the ten largest clones take roughly 0.13%. Germline V gene data show CDR1 as SGHRS and CDR2 as YFSETQ. V shed 3 bases and J 5 bases; nucleotides not matched to a gene: 2. The CDR3 loop spans 14 amino acids. Study outcomes and limitations: Generally, naive subsets (rather than memory subsets) showed larger estimated richness.

The chain joins TRBV5-1 to TRBJ1-6; TRBD1 matches at 7 bases. The receptor was derived from a man younger than 30 in good health. The sample consisted of naive CD4+ T cells sorted from blood. Indicated subset: CD45RA+ positively selected. The CDR3 sequence is CASSWDSNNSPLHF. The CDR3 coding sequence is TGCGCCAGCAGCTGGGACAGTAATAATTCACCCCTCCACTTT. The complete variable domain, with remaining parts taken from reference TRBV5-1 and TRBJ1-6, reads KAGVTQTPRYLIKTRGQQVTLSCSPISGHRSVSWYQQTPGQGLQFLFEYFSETQRNKGNFPGRFSGRQFSNSRSEMNVSTLELGDSALYLCASSWDSNNSPLHFGNGTRLTVT.